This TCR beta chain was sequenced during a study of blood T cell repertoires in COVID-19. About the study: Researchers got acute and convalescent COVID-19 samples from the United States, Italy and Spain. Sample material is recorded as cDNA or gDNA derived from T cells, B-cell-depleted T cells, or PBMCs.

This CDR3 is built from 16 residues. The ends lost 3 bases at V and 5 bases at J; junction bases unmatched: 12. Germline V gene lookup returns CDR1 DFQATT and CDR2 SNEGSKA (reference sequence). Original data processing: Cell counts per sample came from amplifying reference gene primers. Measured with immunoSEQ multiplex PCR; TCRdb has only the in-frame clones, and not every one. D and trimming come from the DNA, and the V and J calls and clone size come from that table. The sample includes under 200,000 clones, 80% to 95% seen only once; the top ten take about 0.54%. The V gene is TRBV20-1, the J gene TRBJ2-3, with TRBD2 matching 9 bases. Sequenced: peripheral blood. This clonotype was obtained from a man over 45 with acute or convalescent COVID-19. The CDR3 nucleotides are TGCAGTGCTAGTTTGAGTCTAGCGGGGCTGGAAGATACGCAGTATTTT. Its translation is CSASLSLAGLEDTQYF.